This section outlines one TCR beta chain sequence together with its context. This sample is part of a study of blood T cell repertoires in COVID-19. Some clones are missing from TCRdb's copy, which holds only in-frame ones; the method was immunoSEQ multiplex PCR. The sample shows 150,000 to 200,000 clones, about 85% of them seen only once. The CDR3 covers 14 residues. Trimming removed 2 bases at V and 4 bases at J, with 9 bases between. Germline V CDR1 and CDR2: SGDLS, YYNGEE. The sequencing sample was made of peripheral blood. This rearrangement joins TRBV9 to TRBJ2-2; D possibly corresponds to TRBD1 (6 bases). This sequence was found in a man in his fifties or sixties with active or convalescent COVID-19. The CDR3 nucleotides read TGTGCCAGCAGCGTCAACAGGGTCACCGGGGAGCTGTTTTTT. The encoded protein is CASSVNRVTGELFF.